The clone carrying this T cell receptor (beta chain) showed up just a few times. As yet, its antigen is unknown. It was 5'RACE with constant-segment primers that produced the TCR alpha and TCR beta cDNA libraries, which carried sample barcodes and UMIs. TCRdb recomputed calls from the 5' RACE reads with MiXCR, one row per CDR3 protein. The data hold approximately 100,000 distinct CDR3 sequences, with more than 20% observed a single time. These data come from a study of T-cell memory formation after mild COVID-19. This CDR3 spans 15 amino acids. V lost 3 bases, J lost 6 bases, and 10 bases stayed unmatched. In germline, CDR1 is KGHSH, CDR2 LQKENI. Whole-study results and caveats: Prior to infection, memory already included some responding clones, suggesting cross-reactive memory joined.

The source material was PBMCs or a T cell subset sorted from them (not recorded which). The sequence was collected from a man aged 18 to 30 who had mild COVID-19 (a few samples of this study predate the infection). Cell type and time point are not known. The chain carries TRBV18 and TRBJ2-7, with 8 bases lining up with TRBD1. The CDR3 coding sequence is TGTGCCAGCTCACCCCCAGGGGGCCTGCCCCCCGAGCAGTACTTC. Its translation: CASSPPGGLPPEQYF. Using reference TRBV18 and TRBJ2-7 for the parts outside the CDR3, the full variable domain is NAGVMQNPRHLVRRRGQEARLRCSPMKGHSHVYWYRQLPEEGLKFMVYLQKENIIDESGMPKERFSAEFPKEGPSILRIQQVVRGDSAAYFCASSPPGGLPPEQYFGPGTRLTVT.